Presented here are 28 T cell receptor beta chains from one specimen sequenced in a study of shared clonotypes between healthy human individuals. Clones were sequenced by immunoSEQ multiplex PCR, and TCRdb holds only the in-frame ones, with some missing. In the table there are some 2 million clones, 95% of which are singletons. Material: naive CD4+ T cells sorted from blood. The subset here: CD45RA+ positively selected. The receptors here all came from a man aged 18 to 29 in good health.

V and J are TRBV4-1 and TRBJ2-7; 8 bases are shared with TRBD1. Germline-derived CDR1 and CDR2 are MGHRA and YSYEKL. Trimming at V came to 4 bases and at J to 2 bases, leaving 10 bases not matched to a gene. CDR3 length equals 16 residues. This chain's CDR3 is CASSPLPGQVAYEQYF. The CDR3 coding sequence is TGCGCCAGCAGCCCCCTTCCGGGACAGGTAGCCTACGAGCAGTACTTC.

This clone was found once. The rearrangement joins TRBV5-1 to TRBJ2-3; 7 nucleotides align to TRBD1. CDR3 size: 15 residues. J was trimmed by 2 bases and V by 4 bases; bases with no gene match: 7. The V gene's germline CDR1 is SGHRS and CDR2 YFSETQ. The CDR3 reads CASSTTDRPTDTQYF. CDR3 in DNA: TGCGCCAGCAGCACCACGGACAGGCCCACAGATACGCAGTATTTT.

About this clone: Other DNA sequences in the sample encode the same CDR3. The chain combines TRBV5-1 with TRBJ2-1; 7 positions match TRBD1. The CDR3 is made up of 15 amino acids. Per germline, CDR1 SGHRS and CDR2 YFSETQ. J lost 4 bases, V lost 4 bases, and 8 bases had no gene match. The CDR3 here is CASSLAQGSYNEQFF. DNA of the CDR3: TGCGCCAGCAGCCTTGCACAGGGGTCTTACAATGAGCAGTTCTTC.

The V call is TRBV30, the J call TRBJ2-5; TRBD1 might be the D (6 bases). Germline CDR1 GTSNPN, CDR2 SVGIG (reference sequence). This CDR3 is built from 17 residues. The germline V and J ends were trimmed by 0 bases and 0 bases, with 17 bases remaining between them. CDR3 sequence: CAWSVLRQGSYQETQYF. Written as DNA, the CDR3 is TGTGCCTGGAGTGTACTTCGCCAGGGGAGTTACCAAGAGACCCAGTACTTC.

The gene calls are TRBV11-3 and TRBJ2-7, with D perhaps TRBD1 (5 bases). Germline V gives CDR1 SGHNT, CDR2 YENEEA. V lost 5 bases and J lost 4, with 12 bases in between. The CDR3 is 13 amino acids. Here the CDR3 DNA reads TGTGCCAGCAGCCAGGGCCTGAATTACGAGCAGTACTTC. Amino acid sequence: CASSQGLNYEQYF.

V is TRBV29-1 and J is TRBJ2-5; D is ambiguous. This CDR3 contains 14 residues. Trimming cost V 1 base and J 1 base, with 10 bases left between them. The germline V gene has CDR1 SQVTM and CDR2 ANQGSEA. CDR3 DNA: TGCAGCGTTGAAGCGTCCAGGTTCCAAGAGACCCAGTACTTC. It translates to CSVEASRFQETQYF.

This chain links TRBV28 with TRBJ1-2; weak D call: TRBD1 (5 bases). V lost 6 bases and J 4 bases, leaving 24 bases between the germline ends. This CDR3 has 17 residues. Per the germline V gene, CDR1 is MDHEN and CDR2 is SYDVKM. This chain's CDR3 is CASSAGQTSYRGYGYTF. The CDR3, as DNA: TGTGCCAGCAGCGCAGGGCAAACCTCTTATCGGGGCTATGGCTACACCTTC.

Here the CDR3 DNA reads TGTGCCAGCAGCGTACAGGGGGCTTTTACAGATACGCAGTATTTT. Its translation is CASSVQGAFTDTQYF. The V and J genes are TRBV7-2 and TRBJ2-3; 9 bases match TRBD1. The CDR3 has 15 amino acids. V was clipped by 5 bases and J by 3 bases; unmatched bases: 6. Germline CDR1 is SGHTA and CDR2 is FQGNSA.

The J gene is TRBJ1-2, the V gene TRBV5-4, with 7 bases lining up with TRBD1. V gave up 0 bases and J gave up 4 bases; unmatched junction bases: 6. The CDR3 is 15 residues long. The germline gives CDR1 SGHNT, CDR2 YYREEE (reference sequence). In DNA, the CDR3 is TGTGCCAGCAGCTTGGGCCTGGGACAGACCTATGGCTACACCTTC. Protein sequence: CASSLGLGQTYGYTF. The full variable domain, in which reference TRBV5-4 and TRBJ1-2 provide the parts outside the CDR3, is ETGVTQSPTHLIKTRGQQVTLRCSSQSGHNTVSWYQQALGQGPQFIFQYYREEENGRGNFPPRFSGLQFPNYSSELNVNALELDDSALYLCASSLGLGQTYGYTFGSGTRLTVV.

The chain employs TRBV6-6 and TRBJ1-4; no clear D gene. The CDR3 extends over 11 amino acids. Germline CDR1 MNHNY, CDR2 SVGAGI (reference sequence). The germline V and J ends were trimmed by 4 bases and 7 bases, with 4 bases remaining between them. The CDR3, as DNA: TGTGCCAGCAGTTCCGGTGAAAAACTGTTTTTT. The encoded protein is CASSSGEKLFF.

The CDR3 region is CASSTGAEETQYF. CDR3 nucleotide sequence: TGTGCCAGCAGCACGGGGGCCGAAGAGACCCAGTACTTC. The V call is TRBV7-9, the J call TRBJ2-5, with D perhaps assigned TRBD1 or TRBD2 (6 bases each). The germline V and J ends were trimmed by 5 bases and 3 bases, with 10 bases remaining between them. In germline, CDR1 is SEHNR, CDR2 FQNEAQ (reference sequence). This CDR3 comprises 13 residues. The whole variable domain, filled in from reference TRBV7-9 and TRBJ2-5, reads DTGVSQNPRHKITKRGQNVTFRCDPISEHNRLYWYRQTLGQGPEFLTYFQNEAQLEKSRLLSDRFSAERPKGSFSTLEIQRTEQGDSAMYLCASSTGAEETQYFGPGTRLLVL.

The chain carries TRBV7-3 and TRBJ2-7; tentatively, D is TRBD1 or TRBD2 (6 bases each). The CDR3 has 15 residues. From germline, CDR1 is SGHTA and CDR2 FQGTGA. Trimming shortened V by 6 bases and J by 2 bases, and 17 bases separated the two germline ends. Here the CDR3 DNA reads TGTGCCAGCAGTCCGAAACCGGGGGCTACCTACGAGCAGTACTTC. Residues: CASSPKPGATYEQYF.

In the case of this clone: The same CDR3 arises from other DNA sequences in this sample as well. CDR3 coding DNA: TGTGCCAGCAGCTCCGGGGGCACAGATACGCAGTATTTT. This encodes CASSSGGTDTQYF. The V gene is TRBV5-4, the J gene TRBJ2-3, with D perhaps matching TRBD2 (5 bases). The CDR3 is 13 residues long. Trimming took 3 bases from V and 1 from J, leaving 6 bases between them. Germline V gene lookup returns CDR1 SGHNT and CDR2 YYREEE (reference sequence).

Concerning this clone: One junction end disagrees with the germline gene, perhaps due to a read error. The chain employs TRBV5-1 and TRBJ1-3; D unclear. Per germline, CDR1 SGHRS and CDR2 YFSETQ. This CDR3 region has 14 residues. The DNA of the CDR3 is TGCGCCAGCAGTTTGGCCACCTCTGGAAACACCATATATTTT. This translates into CASSLATSGNTIYF.

The rearrangement joins TRBV27 to TRBJ1-3; no firm D call. The CDR3 totals 18 residues. V shed 10 bases and J shed 0 bases, with 25 bases lying between them. Germline V gives CDR1 MNHEY, CDR2 SMNVEV (reference sequence). In nucleotides, the CDR3 is TGTGCCATCCCGCACCCCGAGGTTCCGGGCTTCTCTGGAAACACCATATATTTT. Protein: CAIPHPEVPGFSGNTIYF.

The chain recombines TRBV29-1 with TRBJ2-6, with TRBD1 identical over 8 bases. CDR1 is SQVTM and CDR2 is ANQGSEA in the germline V gene. V trimming: 1 base; J trimming: 8 bases; junction bases outside the gene matches: 1. The CDR3 is 13 amino acids. CDR3 residues: CSVEGTGTNVLTF. The CDR3, as DNA: TGCAGCGTTGAAGGGACAGGGACCAACGTCCTGACTTTC.

As concerns this clone: A read error may produce the germline difference seen at one junction end. The CDR3 loop is CASSSSTGGEQYF. In nucleotides, the CDR3 is TGTGCTAGCAGCTCTTCGACAGGGGGGGAGCAGTACTTC. The chain couples TRBV7-7 to TRBJ2-7; 9 nucleotides agree with TRBD1. The CDR3 is 13 amino acids. CDR1 SSHAT and CDR2 FNYEAQ come from the germline V gene (reference sequence).

The V gene is TRBV10-1, the J gene TRBJ2-1; D tentatively fits TRBD1 or TRBD2 (5 bases each). CDR1 and CDR2 (germline): WNHNN, SYGVQD (reference sequence). The germline V and J ends were trimmed by 7 bases and 5 bases, with 18 bases remaining between them. CDR3 size: 15 residues. DNA of the CDR3: TGCGCCAGCACTACTGGGACGGGACGGAACAATGAGCAGTTCTTC. Residues: CASTTGTGRNNEQFF.

V gene TRBV28 combines with J gene TRBJ2-5, with a weak D call TRBD1 (7 bases). This CDR3 has 14 residues. Trimming removed 8 bases at V and 1 base at J, with 14 bases between. From germline, CDR1 is MDHEN and CDR2 SYDVKM. This chain's CDR3 is CASCGTVLQETQYF. The DNA for the CDR3 is TGTGCCAGCTGCGGGACAGTGCTCCAAGAGACCCAGTACTTC. The whole variable domain, remainder taken from reference TRBV28 and TRBJ2-5, is DVKVTQSSRYLVKRTGEKVFLECVQDMDHENMFWYRQDPGLGLRLIYFSYDVKMKEKGDIPEGYSVSREKKERFSLILESASTNQTSMYLCASCGTVLQETQYFGPGTRLLVL.

The gene calls are TRBV6-1 and TRBJ1-6, with a possible D match to TRBD1 (5 bases). The germline V and J ends were trimmed by 6 bases and 12 bases, with 9 bases remaining between them. The CDR3 spans 11 residues. Per germline, CDR1 MNHNS and CDR2 SASEGT. The CDR3 DNA reads as TGTGCCAGCAGCGACAGAGAACCCCTCCACTTT. Protein: CASSDREPLHF.

This chain joins TRBV6-1 and TRBJ1-5; a possible D gene is TRBD1 (5 bases). Germline loops: CDR1 MNHNS, CDR2 SASEGT. The CDR3 contains 14 residues. Trimming shortened V by 2 bases and J by 8 bases, and 13 bases separated the two germline ends. In DNA form, the CDR3 reads TGTGCCAGCAGTGAACCAGGGTCTTGGGAGCCCCAGCATTTT. This sequence encodes CASSEPGSWEPQHF.

Details on this clone: Other DNA sequences in this sample translate to the same CDR3. The chain combines TRBV7-9 with TRBJ2-7; D not certain. Germline V gives CDR1 SEHNR, CDR2 FQNEAQ (reference sequence). V gave up 0 bases and J gave up 2 bases, with 5 bases separating them. The CDR3 totals 13 residues. CDR3 nucleotides: TGTGCCAGCAGCTTAGCCGGCACCTACGAGCAGTACTTC. Its protein is CASSLAGTYEQYF.

The chain has TRBV5-1 and TRBJ1-1; D uncertain. Germline lookup yields CDR1 SGHRS and CDR2 YFSETQ. The length of the CDR3 is 14 residues. Trimming left V 3 bases short and J 5 bases short, with 14 bases between. The CDR3 nucleotides are TGCGCCAGCAGCTCCAATTTTCTTGGGACTGAAGCTTTCTTT. Amino acid sequence: CASSSNFLGTEAFF.

This sequence joins TRBV2 and TRBJ1-2, with TRBD1 matching over 8 bases. Germline V gives CDR1 SNHLY, CDR2 FYNNEI. The CDR3 loop spans 12 amino acids. The trim removed 6 bases at V and 8 bases at J, leaving 5 bases unmatched. This CDR3 is CASRQDRVGYTF. CDR3 nucleotide sequence: TGTGCCAGCAGACAGGACAGGGTCGGCTACACCTTC.

The chain couples TRBV12-1 to TRBJ1-2. TRBV12-1 is assigned pseudogene status. The CDR3 is made up of 15 amino acids. DNA for the CDR3: TGTGCCAGCAGCCCTCCGGACCCTACAACTTATGGCTACACCTTC. Its translation is CASSPPDPTTYGYTF.

Remarks on this clone: Other nucleotide sequences from this sample produce the same CDR3. This sequence joins TRBV5-1 and TRBJ2-3; no definite D call. V was trimmed by 0 bases and J by 3 bases, leaving 5 bases between them. This CDR3 region has 13 residues. Looked up from germline, CDR1 is SGHRS and CDR2 is YFSETQ. CDR3 sequence (DNA): TGCGCCAGCAGCTTGGGGTGGACAGATACGCAGTATTTT. Amino acid sequence: CASSLGWTDTQYF.

The rearrangement links TRBV2 to TRBJ1-5; TRBD1 might be the D (6 bases). Germline V lookup: CDR1 SNHLY, CDR2 FYNNEI. The germline V and J ends were trimmed by 4 bases and 3 bases, with 10 bases remaining between them. CDR3 size: 14 residues. The DNA of the CDR3 is TGTGCCAGCAGTGGGACAGCAAACAATCAGCCCCAGCATTTT. Its protein product is CASSGTANNQPQHF.

The chain employs TRBV6-5 and TRBJ1-2; possible D gene TRBD1, 5 bases. The CDR3 totals 14 residues. Trimming pared 7 bases from V and 4 bases from J, leaving 16 bases between. Germline V gene sequence: CDR1 MNHEY, CDR2 SVGAGI. The CDR3 DNA reads TGTGCCAGCACCAAGGCCCTGGGGGGCTATGGCTACACCTTC. It translates to CASTKALGGYGYTF.